Listed below are T cell receptor beta chains from one sample, sequenced in a study of T cell repertoires in cytomegalovirus infection. These receptors have no known antigen. MiXCR was run by TCRdb on the reads, yielding one entry per CDR3 protein. Of about 770,000 distinct CDR3 sequences detected, roughly 28% appear once; the ten largest clones hold around 12%. The sample in question was cultured CD8+ T cells from PBMCs, obtained from culture after CMV antigen stimulation. These receptors originate from a human donor in good health (CMV status not recorded). Some clones in this sample may be carry-over from other donors' samples. CDR3s include the opening cysteine and the closing phenylalanine or tryptophan. Each record gives: J gene, clone size, D gene, V gene, CDR3 protein, CDR3 DNA. D genes are given only for firm matches. The listing skips clone size in some rows; elsewhere it reads once, few, many or a size class.

j_gene: TRBJ1-3; abundance: many; d_gene: NA; v_gene: TRBV7-8; CDR3aa: CASSLEKGNTIYF; CDR3nt: TGTGCCAGCAGCTTAGAGAAAGGAAACACCATATATTTT
j_gene: TRBJ1-2; abundance: NA; d_gene: NA; v_gene: TRBV25-1; CDR3aa: CASSETSYGYTF; CDR3nt: TGTGCCAGCAGTGAAACCAGCTATGGCTACACCTTC
j_gene: TRBJ2-1; abundance: few; d_gene: TRBD2; v_gene: TRBV7-7; CDR3aa: CASSSGPLAGAANEQFF; CDR3nt: TGTGCTAGCAGCTCCGGCCCACTAGCGGGGGCCGCTAATGAGCAGTTCTTC
j_gene: TRBJ2-1; abundance: NA; d_gene: TRBD1; v_gene: TRBV6-2/TRBV6-3; CDR3aa: CASSSPDRAAYNEQFF; CDR3nt: TGTGCCAGCAGTTCCCCCGACAGGGCGGCCTACAATGAGCAGTTCTTC
j_gene: TRBJ2-1; abundance: NA; d_gene: NA; v_gene: TRBV15; CDR3aa: CATSRDRERVVFNEQFF; CDR3nt: TGTGCCACCAGCAGAGATCGGGAGCGAGTGGTATTCAATGAGCAGTTCTTC
j_gene: TRBJ2-2; abundance: few; d_gene: NA; v_gene: TRBV19; CDR3aa: CASSPDNTGELFF; CDR3nt: TGTGCCAGTAGTCCCGACAACACCGGGGAGCTGTTTTTT
j_gene: TRBJ2-3; abundance: NA; d_gene: TRBD2; v_gene: TRBV20-1; CDR3aa: CSASGGDITDTQYF; CDR3nt: TGCAGTGCTAGCGGGGGGGACATCACAGATACGCAGTATTTT
j_gene: TRBJ2-3; abundance: NA; d_gene: TRBD2; v_gene: TRBV27; CDR3aa: CASSRDPPGGPSPADTQYF; CDR3nt: TGTGCCAGCAGCCGAGACCCCCCGGGGGGGCCTTCCCCAGCAGATACGCAGTATTTT
j_gene: TRBJ2-1; abundance: many; d_gene: TRBD2; v_gene: TRBV7-2; CDR3aa: CASPGSVGGWFF; CDR3nt: TGTGCCAGTCCCGGATCAGTCGGGGGGTGGTTCTTC
j_gene: TRBJ2-1; abundance: NA; d_gene: NA; v_gene: TRBV20-1; CDR3aa: CSARDRASVWEQFF; CDR3nt: TGCAGTGCTAGAGATAGGGCTAGCGTATGGGAGCAGTTCTTC
j_gene: TRBJ2-3; abundance: few; d_gene: NA; v_gene: TRBV6-1; CDR3aa: CASSERSTDTQYF; CDR3nt: TGTGCCAGCAGTGAAAGGAGCACAGATACGCAGTATTTT
j_gene: TRBJ2-1; abundance: few; d_gene: TRBD1; v_gene: TRBV19; CDR3aa: CASSMRQGGDEQFF; CDR3nt: TGTGCCAGTAGTATGAGACAGGGGGGGGATGAGCAGTTCTTC
j_gene: TRBJ2-5; abundance: few; d_gene: TRBD2; v_gene: TRBV12-3/TRBV12-4; CDR3aa: CASRLLAGQETQYF; CDR3nt: TGTGCCAGCAGGCTACTAGCGGGGCAAGAGACCCAGTACTTC
j_gene: TRBJ1-5; abundance: many; d_gene: NA; v_gene: TRBV20-1; CDR3aa: CSARGAVSSNQPQHF; CDR3nt: TGCAGTGCTAGAGGGGCAGTAAGTAGCAATCAGCCCCAGCATTTT
j_gene: TRBJ2-7; abundance: NA; d_gene: TRBD2; v_gene: TRBV6-2/TRBV6-3; CDR3aa: CASSYSRGAAEQYF; CDR3nt: TGTGCCAGCAGTTACTCGCGGGGGGCGGCCGAGCAGTACTTC
j_gene: TRBJ2-7; abundance: NA; d_gene: TRBD1; v_gene: TRBV6-8; CDR3aa: CASSARTGGEQYF; CDR3nt: TGTGCCAGCAGCGCTAGGACAGGGGGCGAGCAGTACTTC
j_gene: TRBJ2-3; abundance: many; d_gene: TRBD1; v_gene: TRBV7-6; CDR3aa: CASSLGDRVTDTQYF; CDR3nt: TGTGCCAGCAGCTTAGGGGACAGGGTCACAGATACGCAGTATTTT
j_gene: TRBJ2-2; abundance: few; d_gene: TRBD2; v_gene: TRBV12-3/TRBV12-4; CDR3aa: CASSSSPGGGAPGELFF; CDR3nt: TGTGCCAGCAGTTCCTCCCCAGGCGGGGGAGCACCCGGGGAGCTGTTTTTT
j_gene: TRBJ2-3; abundance: NA; d_gene: NA; v_gene: TRBV12-3/TRBV12-4; CDR3aa: CASSPRDILEEYF; CDR3nt: TGTGCCAGCAGTCCCCGGGACATTTTGGAGGAGTATTTT
j_gene: TRBJ1-5; abundance: NA; d_gene: TRBD1; v_gene: TRBV3-1; CDR3aa: CASSQQGTGRANQPQHF; CDR3nt: TGTGCCAGCAGCCAACAGGGGACAGGTAGGGCCAATCAGCCCCAGCATTTT
j_gene: TRBJ2-2; abundance: many; d_gene: TRBD2; v_gene: TRBV6-5; CDR3aa: CASSYEWGAGGPDTGELFF; CDR3nt: TGTGCCAGCAGTTACGAATGGGGAGCGGGGGGGCCGGACACCGGGGAGCTGTTTTTT
j_gene: TRBJ2-1; abundance: NA; d_gene: NA; v_gene: TRBV7-9; CDR3aa: CASSLVLSTGNEQFF; CDR3nt: TGTGCCAGCAGCTTAGTGTTATCTACGGGCAATGAGCAGTTCTTC
j_gene: TRBJ2-7; abundance: NA; d_gene: TRBD1; v_gene: TRBV13; CDR3aa: CASSFDGQGTYEQYF; CDR3nt: TGTGCCAGCAGCTTCGATGGACAGGGGACCTACGAGCAGTACTTC
j_gene: TRBJ2-3; abundance: few; d_gene: TRBD2; v_gene: TRBV7-6; CDR3aa: CASSLAPLAGTGDTQYF; CDR3nt: TGTGCCAGCAGCTTAGCCCCCCTAGCGGGGACTGGAGATACGCAGTATTTT
j_gene: TRBJ2-5; abundance: few; d_gene: NA; v_gene: TRBV7-9; CDR3aa: CASSLVANYQETQYF; CDR3nt: TGTGCCAGCAGCTTAGTCGCCAACTACCAAGAGACCCAGTACTTC
j_gene: TRBJ2-2; abundance: NA; d_gene: NA; v_gene: TRBV6-8; CDR3aa: CASSVYGTGELFF; CDR3nt: TGTGCCAGCAGTGTTTATGGAACCGGGGAGCTGTTTTTT
j_gene: TRBJ2-1; abundance: few; d_gene: NA; v_gene: TRBV28; CDR3aa: CASSFQYARADNEQFF; CDR3nt: TGTGCCAGCAGTTTCCAGTACGCCAGGGCCGACAATGAGCAGTTCTTC
j_gene: TRBJ1-2; abundance: NA; d_gene: NA; v_gene: TRBV6-2/TRBV6-3; CDR3aa: CASRPDVRDYTF; CDR3nt: TGTGCCAGCAGACCCGATGTGAGGGACTACACCTTC
j_gene: TRBJ2-1; abundance: few; d_gene: TRBD2; v_gene: TRBV7-6; CDR3aa: CASSYPLAGDEQFF; CDR3nt: TGTGCCAGCAGCTACCCACTAGCGGGAGACGAGCAGTTCTTC
j_gene: TRBJ2-5; abundance: few; d_gene: NA; v_gene: TRBV27; CDR3aa: CASSLNAGKETQYF; CDR3nt: TGTGCCAGCAGTTTAAACGCAGGGAAGGAGACCCAGTACTTC
j_gene: TRBJ1-6; abundance: NA; d_gene: NA; v_gene: TRBV10-3; CDR3aa: CAISAGDESSYNSPLHF; CDR3nt: TGTGCCATCAGTGCAGGGGACGAGAGCTCCTATAATTCACCCCTCCACTTT
j_gene: TRBJ1-2; abundance: NA; d_gene: NA; v_gene: TRBV27; CDR3aa: CASSFSSGSLYGYTF; CDR3nt: TGTGCCAGCAGTTTTAGTTCAGGGAGTCTGTATGGCTACACCTTC
j_gene: TRBJ1-2; abundance: NA; d_gene: TRBD1; v_gene: TRBV15; CDR3aa: CATSRDTGGHGYTF; CDR3nt: TGTGCCACCAGCAGAGATACAGGGGGCCATGGCTACACCTTC
j_gene: TRBJ2-5; abundance: once; d_gene: NA; v_gene: TRBV12-3/TRBV12-4; CDR3aa: CASSLEPLETQYF; CDR3nt: TGTGCCAGCAGTTTGGAGCCTCTCGAGACCCAGTACTTC
j_gene: TRBJ2-6; abundance: NA; d_gene: NA; v_gene: TRBV7-9; CDR3aa: CASSIREDLSGANVLTF; CDR3nt: TGTGCCAGCAGCATCAGGGAGGATTTGTCTGGGGCCAACGTCCTGACTTTC
j_gene: TRBJ1-5; abundance: few; d_gene: NA; v_gene: TRBV24-1; CDR3aa: CATSSRLSHQPQHF; CDR3nt: TGTGCCACCAGTTCCCGCCTGAGCCATCAGCCCCAGCATTTT